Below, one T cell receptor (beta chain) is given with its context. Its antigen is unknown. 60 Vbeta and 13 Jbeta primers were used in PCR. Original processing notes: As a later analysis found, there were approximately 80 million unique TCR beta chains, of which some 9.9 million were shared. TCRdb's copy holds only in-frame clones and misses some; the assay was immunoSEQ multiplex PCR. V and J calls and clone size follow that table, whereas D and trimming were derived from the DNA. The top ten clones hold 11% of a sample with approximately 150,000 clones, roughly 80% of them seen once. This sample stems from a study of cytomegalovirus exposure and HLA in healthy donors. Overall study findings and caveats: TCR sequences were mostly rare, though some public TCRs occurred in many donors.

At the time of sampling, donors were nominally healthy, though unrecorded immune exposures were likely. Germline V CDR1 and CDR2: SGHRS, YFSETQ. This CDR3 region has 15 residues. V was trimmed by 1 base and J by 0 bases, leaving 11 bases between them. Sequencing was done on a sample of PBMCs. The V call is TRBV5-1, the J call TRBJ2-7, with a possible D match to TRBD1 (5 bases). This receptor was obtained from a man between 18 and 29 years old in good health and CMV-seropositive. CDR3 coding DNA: TGCGCCAGCAGCTTGACAGGCCTATCCTCCTACGAGCAGTACTTC. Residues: CASSLTGLSSYEQYF.